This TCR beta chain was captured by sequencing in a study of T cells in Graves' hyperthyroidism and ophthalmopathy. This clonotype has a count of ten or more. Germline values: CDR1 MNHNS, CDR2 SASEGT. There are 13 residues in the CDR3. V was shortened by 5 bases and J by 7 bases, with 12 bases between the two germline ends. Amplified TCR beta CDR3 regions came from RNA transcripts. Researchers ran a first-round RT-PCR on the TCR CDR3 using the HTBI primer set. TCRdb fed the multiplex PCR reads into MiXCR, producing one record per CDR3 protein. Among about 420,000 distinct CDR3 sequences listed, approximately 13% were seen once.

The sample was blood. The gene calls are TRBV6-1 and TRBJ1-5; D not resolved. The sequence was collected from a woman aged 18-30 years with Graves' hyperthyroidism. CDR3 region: CASSYTPKQPQHF. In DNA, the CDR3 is TGTGCCAGCAGTTATACCCCCAAGCAGCCCCAGCATTTT.